This T cell receptor (beta chain) was retrieved from a study of identical twins. Study-wide results and caveats: The study found weaker excess twin sharing in beta out-of-frame sequences. Carriage of fewer insertions was seen in abundant cord blood beta clonotypes, whereas memory repertoires showed none. Out-of-frame sharing of TCR alpha in monozygotic twins was underestimated by models. Cross-sectional statistical analysis was relied on for the conclusions, without the same donors being followed.

This clonotype was seen only a few times. As yet, its antigen is unknown. The CDR3 loop spans 16 amino acids. V was pared by 4 bases and J by 6 bases, with 20 bases between. Germline V gives CDR1 SEHNR, CDR2 FQNEAQ (reference sequence). TCRdb recomputed calls from the 5' RACE reads with MiXCR, one row per CDR3 protein. The sample has 270,000 or so distinct CDR3 sequences; about 9% are singletons. The data were also submitted as part of a second study, on yellow fever vaccine responses in identical twins.

This clonotype originated in a woman between 18 and 29 years old in good health. Sequences were obtained from CD8+ T cells sorted from blood. V and J are TRBV7-9 and TRBJ2-3; D is perhaps TRBD2 (6 bases). The CDR3 is CASSSPRTTPGDTQYF. In DNA form, the CDR3 reads TGTGCCAGCAGCTCCCCTCGGACTACCCCCGGCGATACGCAGTATTTT.